Listed here are 26 T cell receptor beta chains from one sample, sequenced in a study of shared clonotypes between healthy human individuals. The data were produced by immunoSEQ multiplex PCR, yet TCRdb's version contains in-frame clones alone and is incomplete. The sample lists roughly 640,000 clones, over 65% occurring once. The sequencing sample was made of memory CD4+ T cells sorted from blood. Subset indicated: CD45RA-negative fraction. The source is a woman between 25 and 40 years old in good health.

J is TRBJ2-1 and V is TRBV4-2; D is perhaps TRBD1 (6 bases). Trimming shortened V by 1 base and J by 4 bases, and 14 bases separated the two germline ends. The CDR3 consists of 16 residues. The V gene's germline CDR1 is LGHNA and CDR2 YNFKEQ. The CDR3: CASSQGSGAFYNEQFF. The CDR3 DNA reads TGTGCCAGCAGCCAAGGATCAGGGGCGTTTTACAATGAGCAGTTCTTC.

The rearrangement links TRBV11-1 to TRBJ2-5; 8 nucleotides agree with TRBD1. This CDR3 contains 16 residues. CDR1 and CDR2 from the germline V gene are SGHAT and FQDESV (reference sequence). Trimming cost V 5 bases and J 5 bases; bases outside gene matches: 13. DNA of the CDR3: TGTGCCAGCAGCCAACGGACAGGGTTGTATCTTGAGACCCAGTACTTC. Translating it yields CASSQRTGLYLETQYF.

The chain carries TRBV19 and TRBJ2-7, with 9 bases fitting TRBD2. The germline V gene has CDR1 LNHDA and CDR2 SQIVND (reference sequence). The CDR3 contains 17 residues. V shed 5 bases and J 6 bases; nucleotides not matched to a gene: 17. The CDR3 spells CASSSLRVVAGALEQYF. CDR3 DNA: TGTGCCAGTAGTTCACTTCGGGTGGTAGCGGGAGCTCTCGAGCAGTACTTC.

The chain recombines TRBV4-1 with TRBJ1-5; D is possibly TRBD1 (6 bases). The CDR3 extends over 17 amino acids. CDR1 is MGHRA and CDR2 is YSYEKL in the germline V gene. V shed 1 base and J shed 3 bases, with 16 bases lying between them. CDR3 in DNA: TGCGCCAGCAGCCAAGCCGGGTCCCAGGGGTTCAATCAGCCCCAGCATTTT. Its protein product is CASSQAGSQGFNQPQHF.

The chain uses TRBV28 and TRBJ2-7; no reliable D call. The germline V and J ends were trimmed by 3 bases and 8 bases, with 11 bases remaining between them. The CDR3 covers 12 residues. CDR1 and CDR2 from the germline V gene are MDHEN and SYDVKM. In nucleotides, the CDR3 is TGTGCCAGCAGTTTCCCTCACCGAAAGCAGTACTTC. Amino acid sequence: CASSFPHRKQYF.

The rearrangement links TRBV19 to TRBJ2-3, with 8 bases lining up with TRBD1. The CDR3 spans 15 residues. The trim removed 6 bases at V and 4 bases at J, leaving 9 bases unmatched. Germline V gene sequence: CDR1 LNHDA, CDR2 SQIVND (reference sequence). The CDR3 sequence: CASRSGQGRADTQYF. DNA of the CDR3: TGTGCCAGTAGATCCGGACAGGGCAGGGCAGATACGCAGTATTTT.

The CDR3 region is CASTRAGGSTGELFF. In DNA form, the CDR3 reads TGTGCCAGCACCAGAGCGGGAGGGTCCACCGGGGAGCTGTTTTTT. This chain uses TRBV27 with TRBJ2-2; 10 bases match TRBD2. Germline CDR1 reads MNHEY; CDR2 reads SMNVEV (reference sequence). This CDR3 is built from 15 residues. With 7 bases clipped from V and 4 bases from J, the junction kept 6 bases outside the gene matches.

The chain couples TRBV29-1 to TRBJ1-2; 8 bases map to TRBD1. The germline CDR1 and CDR2 sequences are SQVTM and ANQGSEA. With 4 bases clipped from V and 8 bases from J, the junction kept 12 bases outside the gene matches. This CDR3 is 14 amino acids long. The CDR3 region is CSVAPPTGERGYTF. The CDR3 nucleotides read TGCAGCGTTGCCCCCCCGACAGGGGAGCGGGGCTACACCTTC. Based on the CDR3 plus reference TRBV29-1 and TRBJ1-2, the full variable domain is SAVISQKPSRDICQRGTSLTIQCQVDSQVTMMFWYRQQPGQSLTLIATANQGSEATYESGFVIDKFPISRPNLTFSTLTVSNMSPEDSSIYLCSVAPPTGERGYTFGSGTRLTVV.

The chain joins TRBV28 to TRBJ2-7, with TRBD1 identical over 8 bases. The V segment lost 3 bases and the J segment 3 bases; nucleotides outside the gene matches: 4. CDR3 length: 14 amino acids. CDR1 and CDR2 from the germline V gene are MDHEN and SYDVKM. CDR3 amino acids: CASSFLGQVYEQYF. The CDR3 DNA is TGTGCCAGCAGTTTTTTGGGACAGGTCTACGAGCAGTACTTC.

The chain's CDR3 is CASSYASLLGNEQFF. The CDR3 nucleotides are TGTGCCAGCAGTTATGCCTCCCTCTTGGGTAATGAGCAGTTCTTC. J is TRBJ2-1 and V is TRBV6-6; D unresolved. The ends were cut back, 3 bases at V and 7 bases at J, with 16 bases in the middle. Germline V CDR1 and CDR2: MNHNY, SVGAGI (reference sequence). The CDR3 spans 15 residues.

This clone came up once. The chain couples TRBV6-1 to TRBJ2-7, with a possible D match to TRBD2 (6 bases). V lost 2 bases, J lost 2 bases, and 16 bases lay in between. The germline V gene encodes CDR1 MNHNS and CDR2 SASEGT. CDR3 size: 16 residues. CDR3 amino acids: CASSESSSSDPYEQYF. The CDR3 bases are TGTGCCAGCAGTGAAAGTTCGTCTAGCGACCCCTACGAGCAGTACTTC.

This clone has more than one count but fewer than ten. The chain carries TRBV7-6 and TRBJ2-7; D remains ambiguous. The germline CDR1 and CDR2 sequences are SGHVS and FNYEAQ. V was shortened by 3 bases and J by 6 bases, with 12 bases between the two germline ends. This CDR3 spans 13 amino acids. CDR3 bases: TGTGCCAGCAGCTTTCGACGATGTATCGAGCAGTACTTC. Translating gives CASSFRRCIEQYF.

In DNA, the CDR3 is TGTGCCAGTAGTATTGCGAGGTGGGACGGGGAGCTGTTTTTT. Its translation: CASSIARWDGELFF. The genes are TRBV19 and TRBJ2-2, with no clear D. V lost 3 bases and J 7 bases, leaving 12 bases between the germline ends. The CDR3 length is 14 residues. Germline V gene sequence: CDR1 LNHDA, CDR2 SQIVND (reference sequence).

This sequence joins TRBV28 and TRBJ1-1; D is possibly TRBD1 (6 bases). CDR3 size: 13 residues. The germline CDR1 and CDR2 sequences are MDHEN and SYDVKM. V dropped 10 bases and J dropped 4 bases, with 16 bases sitting between them. CDR3 loop: CAISRGPRTEAFF. The DNA of the CDR3 is TGTGCCATCAGCAGGGGCCCCCGCACTGAAGCTTTCTTT.

This rearrangement joins TRBV11-2 to TRBJ2-3, with a weak D call TRBD1 (5 bases). The germline V and J ends were trimmed by 5 bases and 2 bases, with 17 bases remaining between them. Germline V gene data show CDR1 as SGHAT and CDR2 as FQNNGV. This CDR3 has 16 residues. The CDR3 protein is CASSLSDSQNTDTQYF. CDR3 bases: TGTGCCAGCAGCCTCTCAGACAGCCAAAACACAGATACGCAGTATTTT.

The rearrangement links TRBV2 to TRBJ2-1; tentative D call: TRBD2 (5 bases). V dropped 6 bases and J dropped 7 bases, with 10 bases sitting between them. This CDR3 is built from 12 residues. The germline CDR1 and CDR2 sequences are SNHLY and FYNNEI. The CDR3 protein is CASRELGNEQFF. Written as DNA, the CDR3 is TGTGCCAGCAGGGAACTAGGAAATGAGCAGTTCTTC.

This clone has only a few counts. The chain links TRBV28 to TRBJ1-1; weak D call: TRBD1 (6 bases). Germline loops: CDR1 MDHEN, CDR2 SYDVKM. Trimming cost V 6 bases and J 1 base, with 18 bases left between them. This CDR3 spans 16 amino acids. The CDR3 is CASSNGGFVRNTEAFF. The CDR3 nucleotides read TGTGCCAGCAGCAACGGGGGCTTCGTGAGGAACACTGAAGCTTTCTTT. Filled out from reference TRBV28 and TRBJ1-1, the complete variable domain reads DVKVTQSSRYLVKRTGEKVFLECVQDMDHENMFWYRQDPGLGLRLIYFSYDVKMKEKGDIPEGYSVSREKKERFSLILESASTNQTSMYLCASSNGGFVRNTEAFFGQGTRLTVV.

In regard to this clone: This sample also contains other DNA sequences that code for the same CDR3. The rearrangement links TRBV6-5 to TRBJ1-5; D ambiguous. The germline V and J ends were trimmed by 4 bases and 0 bases, with 10 bases remaining between them. The CDR3 is 15 residues long. Germline V gene data show CDR1 as MNHEY and CDR2 as SVGAGI. The CDR3 sequence: CASSSRRYSNQPQHF. CDR3 sequence (DNA): TGTGCCAGCAGTTCTAGACGGTATAGCAATCAGCCCCAGCATTTT.

V usage is TRBV5-4 and J usage is TRBJ2-2, with 8 bases lining up with TRBD2. Germline V CDR1 and CDR2: SGHNT, YYREEE (reference sequence). The length of the CDR3 is 15 residues. Trimming at V came to 10 bases and at J to 1 base, leaving 9 bases not matched to a gene. For the CDR3, the DNA is TGTGCCGTCCCTAGGACTAGCAGGAACACCGGGGAGCTGTTTTTT. Protein sequence: CAVPRTSRNTGELFF.

J is TRBJ1-5 and V is TRBV6-1, with D perhaps matching TRBD1 (6 bases). Germline CDR1 MNHNS, CDR2 SASEGT. This CDR3 contains 14 residues. Trimming left V 7 bases short and J 5 bases short, with 15 bases between. CDR3 nucleotide sequence: TGTGCCAGCAATCGGCAGGGGTTCGATCAGCCCCAGCATTTT. Translation gives CASNRQGFDQPQHF.

V and J are TRBV25-1 and TRBJ2-5, with D unresolved. The CDR3 loop spans 14 amino acids. The V end lost 1 base, the J end lost 3 bases, and 9 bases lay between the germline ends. CDR1 and CDR2 (germline): MGHDK, SYGVNS. CDR3 protein: CASSESDIKETQYF. CDR3 bases: TGTGCCAGCAGTGAATCGGATATCAAAGAGACCCAGTACTTC.

The chain employs TRBV7-2 and TRBJ2-3; D remains unclear. V lost 6 bases and J 6 bases, leaving 13 bases between the germline ends. This CDR3 has 13 amino acids. CDR1 and CDR2 (germline): SGHTA, FQGNSA. The CDR3: CASSRTVGDTQYF. CDR3 bases: TGTGCCAGCAGTCGAACCGTGGGGGATACGCAGTATTTT.

This clone has a count of ten or more. This chain uses TRBV5-1 with TRBJ2-3; TRBD1 agrees at 8 bases. Trimming removed 2 bases from V and 0 bases from J; junction bases left unmatched: 8. The length of the CDR3 is 17 residues. Germline V gene data show CDR1 as SGHRS and CDR2 as YFSETQ. The CDR3 is CASSLQGQGSSTDTQYF. CDR3 bases: TGCGCCAGCAGCTTACAAGGACAGGGCAGTAGCACAGATACGCAGTATTTT.

The V gene is TRBV7-2, the J gene TRBJ2-1, with D possibly TRBD2 on 6 matching bases. This CDR3 has 15 amino acids. Germline V CDR1 and CDR2: SGHTA, FQGNSA. Trimming left V 1 base short and J 4 bases short, with 11 bases between. CDR3 residues: CASSLEVAEYNEQFF. The CDR3 nucleotides read TGTGCCAGCAGCTTAGAGGTAGCGGAATACAATGAGCAGTTCTTC.

This clone turned up a few times. The gene calls are TRBV30 and TRBJ1-5; D is unresolved. CDR1 GTSNPN and CDR2 SVGIG come from the germline V gene (reference sequence). V was cut by 0 bases and J by 0 bases, with 3 bases left in between. The CDR3 runs to 13 residues. CDR3 sequence reads: CAWSVGSNQPQHF. The CDR3 bases are TGTGCCTGGAGTGTAGGTAGCAATCAGCCCCAGCATTTT.

The chain employs TRBV5-4 and TRBJ2-2; 10 nucleotides match TRBD1. The germline CDR1 and CDR2 sequences are SGHNT and YYREEE (reference sequence). V lost 2 bases, J lost 3 bases, and 4 bases stayed unmatched. The CDR3 runs 16 residues. This CDR3 reads CASSFWTGGYTGELFF. In nucleotides, the CDR3 is TGTGCCAGCAGCTTTTGGACAGGGGGTTACACCGGGGAGCTGTTTTTT.